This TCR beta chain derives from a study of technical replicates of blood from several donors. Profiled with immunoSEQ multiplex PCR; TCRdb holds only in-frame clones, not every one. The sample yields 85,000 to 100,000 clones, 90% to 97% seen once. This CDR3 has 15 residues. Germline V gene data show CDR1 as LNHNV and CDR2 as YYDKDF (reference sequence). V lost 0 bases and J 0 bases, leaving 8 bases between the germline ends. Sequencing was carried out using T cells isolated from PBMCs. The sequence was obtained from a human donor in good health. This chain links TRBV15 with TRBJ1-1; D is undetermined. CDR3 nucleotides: TGTGCCACCAGCAGAGAGAACAGTATGAACACTGAAGCTTTCTTT. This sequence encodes CATSRENSMNTEAFF.